This T cell receptor (beta chain) was sequenced for a study of CD8 T cells in Susac syndrome (dated by TCRdb to about 2019). At the level of the whole study: Whether CD8+ T cell activation and differentiation in Susac syndrome was antigen driven was tested using repertoire sequencing. The study compared CD8+ T cell repertoire clonality among 12 healthy donors, approximately 14 Susac syndrome patients and roughly 15 multiple sclerosis patients. Summary of the overall study and its limitations: The number of individuals in the TCR sequencing and HLA analysis was recognized as being relatively small.

RNA was extracted using the RNeasy kit, and roughly 0.45 to 1 ug of the RNA was reverse transcribed with random hexamers. TCR beta CDR3 regions were amplified with the immunoSEQ multiplex PCR assay covering 54 Vbeta and 13 Jbeta segments. To correct PCR amplification bias, a synthetic template baseline was used for both primer optimization and computational correction. The paper's data handling went like this. Reads were annotated to V, D and J genes per IMGT and analyzed with immunoSEQ Analyzer, keeping only productive sequences. Clonality was calculated as one minus the Shannon entropy normalized by log2 of the number of productive unique sequences. For each patient and control, public and private clones were evaluated within the 100 most prevalent clones. Susac-specific clones were defined as absent from healthy and MS cohorts, about 1,100 published viral clones and other ImmuneACCESS disease sequences. TCRdb trimmed the raw reads at Q25, called clones with MiXCR and kept productive beta chains. Every entry covers one CDR3 protein and lists the most common genes and DNA from its rows. It is TCRdb's table, rather than the study itself, that gives the V and J calls and clone size. The sample records about 200,000 distinct CDR3 sequences, 90% to 95% of which are singletons. The ten largest clones take up approximately 0.13% of the sample.

Peripheral blood CD8+ and CD4+ T cells from healthy donors, Susac syndrome patients and multiple sclerosis patients were profiled by high-throughput TCR beta sequencing. The multiple sclerosis controls were treatment-naive patients who had stable or active relapsing-remitting disease and met the revised McDonald criteria. Bulk CD8+ and CD4+ T cells were purified by magnetic negative isolation, whereas CD8+ TEMRA cells were enriched by FACS. Blood was drawn into EDTA tubes, processed within 24 hours, and PBMCs were isolated by density gradient centrifugation. PBMCs destined for TCR sequencing were cryopreserved in liquid nitrogen and later thawed in a 37 °C water bath. Purity of sorted or isolated CD4+, CD8+ and CD8+ TEMRA cells was at least 90%. About this clonotype: It lacks a known antigen. No much larger clonotype is one base removed from it; base qualities were not supplied.

CDR1 and CDR2 are drawn from the germline V gene (reference sequence): MNHEY, SMNVEV. The CDR3 runs 16 residues from the cysteine to the phenylalanine. The read is trimmed to its CDR3 DNA, 48 bases read in frame from base 1. The germline ends are 11 bases apart after V is trimmed by 1 base and J by 1 base. The rearranged segments are TRBV27 and TRBJ1-5; tentative D gene TRBD1, with 5 bases matching. Sequencing was performed on CD8+ T cells from PBMCs. This clonotype originated in a human donor with multiple sclerosis. The sequence in DNA is TGTGCCAGCAGTTTATATCCAGGGAGCAGCAATCAGCCCCAGCATTTT. Its amino acids are CASSLYPGSSNQPQHF.